This TCR beta chain stems from a study of beta chain features in type 1 diabetes. Study-wide context: Examination spanned some 100 million sorted cells from all samples. Study-wide findings and caveats: Across all four CD4+ subsets, people with type 1 diabetes showed modestly shorter TCRB CDR3s.

Over 95% purity was reached by all sorted populations. Reverse transcribing all isolated RNA meant expressed TCRB transcripts were sequenced. Sequenced naive, central memory and regulatory T cell samples produced an average of roughly 3.6 million reads. TCRdb's copy holds only in-frame clones and misses some; the assay was immunoSEQ multiplex PCR. In the table there are about 340,000 clones, approximately 13% of which are singletons. Points on this clone: No antigen is known for it.

The CDR3 contains 16 residues. Germline V gene sequence: CDR1 KGHSH, CDR2 LQKENI. The V and J ends lost 2 bases and 7 bases respectively, with 18 bases between them. This receptor was obtained from a woman between 18 and 30 years old with type 1 diabetes. The genes are TRBV18 and TRBJ2-1; D possibly corresponds to TRBD2 (5 bases). Sequencing was performed on naive CD4+ T cells from blood. CDR3 protein: CASSPERPGNGNEQFF. The CDR3 DNA reads as TGTGCCAGCTCACCAGAAAGACCGGGGAACGGGAATGAGCAGTTCTTC.